This entry lists 11 T cell receptor beta chains sequenced from one sample in a study of CD8 T cells in ankylosing spondylitis. TCRdb used MiXCR to reprocess the 5' RACE reads, holding one entry per CDR3 protein. The data contain over 600,000 distinct CDR3 sequences, around 20% of them singletons. Their antigens are not known. Study results and caveats: There was a TCR beta motif, made of fewer than 10 highly homologous variants, that appeared characteristic of ankylosing spondylitis blood.

The sample was blood, either unsorted or a sorted T cell fraction (not recorded which). The source is a male donor with ankylosing spondylitis.

V is TRBV5-1 and J is TRBJ2-1, with TRBD2 matching 7 bases. Germline V gene lookup returns CDR1 SGHRS and CDR2 YFSETQ. The J segment lost 3 bases and the V segment lost 0 bases, leaving 3 bases of the junction unmatched. The CDR3 totals 15 residues. The CDR3 here is CASSLGGTNYNEQFF. The CDR3 nucleotides read TGCGCCAGCAGCTTGGGTGGGACTAACTACAATGAGCAGTTCTTC.

This clonotype was found a few times. The chain uses TRBV7-9 and TRBJ2-1; tentatively, D is TRBD1 (5 bases). V lost 5 bases to trimming and J lost 1 base, with 12 bases between them. In germline, CDR1 is SEHNR, CDR2 FQNEAQ (reference sequence). There are 15 residues in the CDR3. The CDR3 DNA follows: TGTGCCAGCAGCAGACAGACAGCGTCCTACAATGAGCAGTTCTTC. Its translation is CASSRQTASYNEQFF.

The chain joins TRBV12-3 or TRBV12-4 to TRBJ1-2; D unclear. V lost 3 bases and J 2 bases, leaving 10 bases between the germline ends. The CDR3 contains 14 residues. The CDR3 coding sequence is TGTGCCAGCAGTTTTGATCAGCTGAACTATGGCTACACCTTC. Residues: CASSFDQLNYGYTF.

The rearrangement joins TRBV19 to TRBJ1-1; no definite D call. CDR3 length: 14 residues. CDR1 and CDR2 (germline): LNHDA, SQIVND (reference sequence). Trimming stripped 3 bases from V and 1 base from J, with 9 bases between. The CDR3 here is CASSMVSPNTEAFF. The CDR3 region has the DNA TGTGCCAGTAGTATGGTCAGCCCGAACACTGAAGCTTTCTTT.

This chain links TRBV20-1 with TRBJ2-1; 7 bases line up with TRBD2. V lost 0 bases and J lost 6; bases outside the gene matches: 8. The CDR3 loop spans 15 amino acids. Germline V lookup: CDR1 DFQATT, CDR2 SNEGSKA (reference sequence). Here the CDR3 DNA reads TGCAGTGCTAGAGATCTACGGGGGGTAGGCAATGAGCAGTTCTTC. This gives the protein CSARDLRGVGNEQFF.

In its sample, this clonotype was seen a few times. V gene TRBV7-3 combines with J gene TRBJ1-3; possible D gene TRBD1, 5 bases. The germline V gene encodes CDR1 SGHTA and CDR2 FQGTGA. Trimming left V 5 bases short and J 0 bases short, with 14 bases between. CDR3 size: 16 residues. CDR3 nucleotide sequence: TGTGCCAGCAGCCCGGGACCGCTGAGCTCTGGAAACACCATATATTTT. This translates into CASSPGPLSSGNTIYF.

This clonotype appeared many times. The chain carries TRBV12-3 or TRBV12-4 and TRBJ2-7; D possibly uses TRBD1 or TRBD2 (6 bases each). CDR3 size: 15 residues. V was pared by 1 base and J by 2 bases, with 12 bases between. CDR3 region: CASSLEGGLTYEQYF. In DNA, the CDR3 is TGTGCCAGCAGTTTAGAGGGGGGCTTGACCTACGAGCAGTACTTC.

This clonotype was counted between two and nine times. This chain connects TRBV11-1 to TRBJ2-6, with D perhaps TRBD1 or TRBD2 (5 bases each). Germline V gene data show CDR1 as SGHAT and CDR2 as FQDESV (reference sequence). This CDR3 region has 19 residues. Trimming pared 8 bases from V and 4 bases from J, leaving 27 bases between. The CDR3 spells CASDQRRGREFLGANVLTF. CDR3 coding DNA: TGTGCCAGCGATCAACGGAGAGGCAGGGAGTTTTTGGGGGCCAACGTCCTGACTTTC.

This clonotype was recorded a few times. The chain uses TRBV9 and TRBJ2-3, with TRBD1 identical over 11 bases. The V and J ends lost 0 bases and 6 bases, in that order; junction bases with no gene match: 9. The CDR3 consists of 17 residues. Germline V gene sequence: CDR1 SGDLS, CDR2 YYNGEE. The CDR3 region is CASSVGLPGQGVDTQYF. Written as DNA, the CDR3 is TGTGCCAGCAGCGTAGGATTACCGGGACAGGGGGTTGATACGCAGTATTTT.

This clonotype was seen repeatedly, ten times or more. The V call is TRBV12-3 or TRBV12-4, the J call TRBJ2-3, with D possibly matching TRBD2 (5 bases). V lost 6 bases and J 1 base, leaving 11 bases between the germline ends. The CDR3 consists of 14 residues. CDR3 sequence (DNA): TGTGCCAGCAGAGAGGAGGCCCGCACAGATACGCAGTATTTT. The encoded protein is CASREEARTDTQYF.

In DNA, the CDR3 is TGTGCCATCAGGGCCTCAGGAGAGAACACTGAAGCTTTCTTT. It yields the protein CAIRASGENTEAFF. This sequence joins TRBV10-3 and TRBJ1-1; D call uncertain. The CDR3 is made up of 14 amino acids. The germline V gene encodes CDR1 ENHRY and CDR2 SYGVKD. V lost 6 bases, J lost 1 base, and 12 bases lay in between.